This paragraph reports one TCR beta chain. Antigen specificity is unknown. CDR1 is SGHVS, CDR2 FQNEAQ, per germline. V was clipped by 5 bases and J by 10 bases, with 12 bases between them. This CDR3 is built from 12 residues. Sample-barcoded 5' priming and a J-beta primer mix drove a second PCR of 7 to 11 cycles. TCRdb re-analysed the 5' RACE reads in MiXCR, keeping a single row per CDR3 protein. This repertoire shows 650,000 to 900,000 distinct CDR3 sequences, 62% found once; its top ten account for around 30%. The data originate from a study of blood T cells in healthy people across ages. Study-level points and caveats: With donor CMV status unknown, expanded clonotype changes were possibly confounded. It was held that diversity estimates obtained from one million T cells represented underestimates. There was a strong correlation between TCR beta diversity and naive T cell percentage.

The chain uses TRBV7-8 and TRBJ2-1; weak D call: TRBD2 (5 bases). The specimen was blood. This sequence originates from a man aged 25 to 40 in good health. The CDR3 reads CASSPSPDEQFF. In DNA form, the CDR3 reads TGTGCCAGCAGCCCTAGCCCGGACGAGCAGTTCTTC. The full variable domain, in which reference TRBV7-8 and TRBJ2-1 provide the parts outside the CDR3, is GAGVSQSPRYKVAKRGQDVALRCDPISGHVSLFWYQQALGQGPEFLTYFQNEAQLDKSGLPSDRFFAERPEGSVSTLKIQRTQQEDSAVYLCASSPSPDEQFFGPGTRLTVL.